These 9 T cell receptor beta chains share one sample of origin, sequenced in a study of T cell responses to AZD1222 COVID-19 vaccine. TCRdb's table, derived via immunoSEQ multiplex PCR, lists solely in-frame clones and lacks some. The sample shows about 140,000 clones, more than 90% of them seen only once. The source was peripheral blood, collected on day 0 of AZD1222 vaccination. The receptor set was obtained from an adult in good health.

The rearrangement uses TRBV3-1 (or the pseudogene TRBV3-2) and TRBJ2-1, with 9 bases matching TRBD1. V was clipped by 5 bases and J by 5 bases; unmatched bases: 4. CDR1 and CDR2 from the germline V gene are LGHDT and YNNKEL (reference sequence). This CDR3 has 14 residues. CDR3 region: CASSKRTGDNEQFF. Here the CDR3 DNA reads TGTGCCAGCAGCAAGCGGACAGGGGACAATGAGCAGTTCTTC.

The genes are TRBV10-3 and TRBJ1-6; 7 bases match TRBD1. Trimming cost V 1 base and J 1 base; bases outside gene matches: 10. CDR1 is ENHRY and CDR2 is SYGVKD in the germline V gene. The CDR3 covers 19 residues. The CDR3 is CAISEFAGGLESYNSPLHF. The DNA of the CDR3 is TGTGCCATCAGTGAGTTCGCAGGGGGATTAGAGTCCTATAATTCACCCCTCCACTTT.

The CDR3 coding sequence is TGTGCCAGCACTCAGGGTTACGAGCAGTACTTC. Translating gives CASTQGYEQYF. The rearrangement joins TRBV6-5 to TRBJ2-7; D is possibly TRBD1 (5 bases). This CDR3 spans 11 amino acids. Germline CDR1 reads MNHEY; CDR2 reads SVGAGI. V dropped 7 bases and J dropped 4 bases, with 8 bases sitting between them.

J is TRBJ1-4 and V is TRBV2, with 8 bases fitting TRBD1. Germline trimming cut 6 bases from V and 6 bases from J; bases unmatched to any gene: 6. Germline CDR1 reads SNHLY; CDR2 reads FYNNEI. The CDR3 runs to 14 residues. The CDR3, as DNA: TGTGCCAGCAGCGCAGGGGGCGCGGATGAAAAACTGTTTTTT. Translated, it gives CASSAGGADEKLFF. The whole variable domain, filled in from reference TRBV2 and TRBJ1-4, reads EPEVTQTPSHQVTQMGQEVILRCVPISNHLYFYWYRQILGQKVEFLVSFYNNEISEKSEIFDDQFSVERPDGSNFTLKIRSTKLEDSAMYFCASSAGGADEKLFFGSGTQLSVL.

The rearrangement links TRBV7-9 to TRBJ2-1; no definite D call. CDR1 is SEHNR and CDR2 is FQNEAQ in the germline V gene (reference sequence). V was trimmed by 5 bases and J by 4 bases, leaving 18 bases between them. The length of the CDR3 is 16 residues. The CDR3 region is CASSQSTFGPYNEQFF. CDR3 DNA: TGTGCCAGCAGCCAATCAACCTTCGGTCCGTACAATGAGCAGTTCTTC.

The CDR3 bases are TGCGCCAGCAGCATACGGGGACAACCCCAAGAGACCCAGTACTTC. Translation gives CASSIRGQPQETQYF. J is TRBJ2-5 and V is TRBV5-1; a weak D match, TRBD1 (6 bases). CDR3 length equals 15 residues. Trimming removed 4 bases from V and 1 base from J, with 14 bases in between. In germline, CDR1 is SGHRS, CDR2 YFSETQ.

In its sample, this clone was seen a few times. Additional DNA sequences in this sample encode the identical CDR3. This chain connects TRBV18 to TRBJ1-1, with a weak D call TRBD1 (5 bases). Trimming took 0 bases from V and 8 from J, leaving 10 bases between them. CDR1 and CDR2 (germline): KGHSH, LQKENI. This CDR3 has 13 amino acids. CDR3 coding DNA: TGTGCCAGCTCACCACCGGGGCAGGTCGAAGCTTTCTTT. This gives the protein CASSPPGQVEAFF.

The chain combines TRBV27 with TRBJ2-1, with 7 nucleotides matching TRBD2. The CDR3 loop spans 17 amino acids. With V trimmed by 0 bases and J by 1 base, 6 bases remained unmatched. Germline V gene lookup returns CDR1 MNHEY and CDR2 SMNVEV (reference sequence). CDR3 in amino acids: CASSLSLALSSYNEQFF. The DNA for the CDR3 is TGTGCCAGCAGTTTATCACTAGCGTTATCATCCTACAATGAGCAGTTCTTC.

V gene TRBV19 combines with J gene TRBJ1-5, with D maybe TRBD1 (5 bases). The germline V and J ends were trimmed by 2 bases and 2 bases, with 13 bases remaining between them. Per germline, CDR1 LNHDA and CDR2 SQIVND (reference sequence). The CDR3 extends over 16 amino acids. The CDR3 loop is CASSISGGMGNQPQHF. CDR3 DNA: TGTGCCAGTAGTATATCGGGGGGGATGGGCAATCAGCCCCAGCATTTT.